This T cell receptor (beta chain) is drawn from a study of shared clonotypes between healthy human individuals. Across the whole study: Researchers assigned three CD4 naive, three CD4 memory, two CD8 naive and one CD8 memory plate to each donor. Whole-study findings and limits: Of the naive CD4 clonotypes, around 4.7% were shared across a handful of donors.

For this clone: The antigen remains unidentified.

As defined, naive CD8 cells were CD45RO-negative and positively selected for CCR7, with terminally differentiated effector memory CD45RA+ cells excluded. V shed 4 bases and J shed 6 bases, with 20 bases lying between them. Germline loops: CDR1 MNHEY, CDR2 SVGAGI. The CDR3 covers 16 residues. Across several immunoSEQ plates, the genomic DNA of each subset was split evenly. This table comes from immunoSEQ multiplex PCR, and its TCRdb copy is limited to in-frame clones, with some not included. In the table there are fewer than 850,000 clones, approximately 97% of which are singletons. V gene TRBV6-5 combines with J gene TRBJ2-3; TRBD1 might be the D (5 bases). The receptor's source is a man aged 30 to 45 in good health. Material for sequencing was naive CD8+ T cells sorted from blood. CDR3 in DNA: TGTGCCAGCAGTTTATTACCGGACACCCCCCGGGATACGCAGTATTTT. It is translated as CASSLLPDTPRDTQYF.